These 21 T cell receptor beta chains originate from one sample sequenced in a study of tumor-infiltrating lymphocytes in primary liver carcinoma. Making TCR beta cDNA involved roughly 500 ng total RNA and a constant-region primer. Three rounds of nested multiplex PCR with slightly modified ARM-PCR produced TCR beta libraries. TRBV1-TRBV30 forward primers paired with a C-beta reverse primer were used in the first two PCR rounds, which ran roughly 9 cycles each. MiXCR was run by TCRdb on the multiplex PCR reads, yielding one entry per CDR3 protein. The table has approximately 330,000 distinct CDR3 sequences, 65% seen once. Both blood RNA, taken from unsorted whole blood, and germline DNA were extracted. Source material: peripheral blood. All receptors derive from a middle-aged man with primary liver carcinoma and hepatitis B virus infection.

Note on this clonotype: Since a much larger clone is just one base distant, this may be a read error. CDR3 sequence: CASRRLAGDHYNEQFF. The CDR3 DNA is TGTGCCAGCAGGCGACTAGCGGGAGACCACTACAATGAGCAGTTCTTC. The V call is TRBV5-4, the J call TRBJ2-1; 12 bases match TRBD2. In germline, CDR1 is SGHNT, CDR2 YYREEE (reference sequence). The CDR3 is 16 amino acids. The trim removed 5 bases at V and 3 bases at J, leaving 6 bases unmatched.

This clonotype was seen only once. This rearrangement joins TRBV6-1 to TRBJ2-7, with D uncertain. V was pared by 8 bases and J by 0 bases, with 11 bases between. Germline V gene lookup returns CDR1 MNHNS and CDR2 SASEGT. The CDR3 extends over 13 amino acids. CDR3 bases: TGTGCCAGCCGTTTTTCAACCTCCTACGAGCAGTACTTC. Amino acids: CASRFSTSYEQYF.

In its sample, this clonotype was seen a few times. A much larger clone lies one base from this, so it may be a read error. The rearrangement links TRBV29-1 to TRBJ2-1; TRBD2 agrees at 13 bases. The CDR3 contains 14 residues. CDR1 and CDR2 from the germline V gene are SQVTM and ANQGSEA. The ends lost 7 bases at V and 9 bases at J; junction bases unmatched: 9. DNA for the CDR3: TGCAGCGACTTGACTAGCGGGAGGACGGGTGAGCAGTTCTTC. Translated: CSDLTSGRTGEQFF.

Points on this clonotype: The junction shows a germline mismatch at one end, possibly a read error. This chain links TRBV11-1 with TRBJ1-1, with 8 bases identical to TRBD1. The CDR3 contains 16 residues. Germline V lookup: CDR1 SGHAT, CDR2 FQDESV (reference sequence). The CDR3 DNA sequence: TGTGCCAGCATCTTAGCCTACAGGGGGACGGGGACTGAAGCATTCTTT. Translating it yields CASILAYRGTGTEAFF.

A note on this clonotype: This may come from a read error, since a much larger clone is one base off. The chain links TRBV6-5 to TRBJ2-3, with D possibly matching TRBD1 (5 bases). CDR3 length: 13 amino acids. Germline V gives CDR1 MNHEY, CDR2 SVGAGI. In DNA form, the CDR3 reads TGTGCCGGCAGTTACTCAGGGTCATATACGCAGTATTTT. It yields the protein CAGSYSGSYTQYF.

This clonotype was picked up one time. The junction departs from germline at one end; a sequencing error may be responsible. The J gene is TRBJ2-1, the V gene TRBV30; no clear D. The V gene's germline CDR1 is GTSNPN and CDR2 SVGIG (reference sequence). The CDR3 extends over 13 amino acids. The CDR3 DNA follows: TGTGCCCGGAGCCTCTCGCGGTACAATGAGCAGTTCTTC. It is translated as CARSLSRYNEQFF.

This clonotype was picked up a small number of times. The V and J genes are TRBV5-1 and TRBJ1-1; D gene ambiguous. CDR3 size: 14 residues. Germline assignment: CDR1 SGHRS and CDR2 YFSETQ. The V end was cut by 0 bases, the J end by 0 bases, with 6 bases between. For the CDR3, the DNA is TGCGCCAGCAGCTTGGCAGGAATGAACACTGAAGCTTTCTTT. Encoded protein: CASSLAGMNTEAFF.

This chain uses TRBV29-1 with TRBJ1-2; TRBD1 matches at 9 bases. The J segment lost 8 bases and the V segment lost 7 bases, leaving 14 bases of the junction unmatched. In germline, CDR1 is SQVTM, CDR2 ANQGSEA. This CDR3 has 14 amino acids. The CDR3 spells CSASRDRGCEGYTF. Written as DNA, the CDR3 is TGCAGCGCCTCCCGAGACAGGGGGTGCGAAGGCTACACCTTC. The full variable domain, completed using reference TRBV29-1 and TRBJ1-2, is SAVISQKPSRDICQRGTSLTIQCQVDSQVTMMFWYRQQPGQSLTLIATANQGSEATYESGFVIDKFPISRPNLTFSTLTVSNMSPEDSSIYLCSASRDRGCEGYTFGSGTRLTVV.

V usage is TRBV5-4 and J usage is TRBJ1-1, with TRBD1 as a possible D gene (6 bases). V gave up 4 bases and J gave up 6 bases, with 16 bases separating them. Germline V gene lookup returns CDR1 SGHNT and CDR2 YYREEE (reference sequence). CDR3 length equals 14 residues. CDR3 DNA: TGTGCCAGCAGCCTATCACAGGGCGCAGCTGAAGCTTTCTTT. Translation gives CASSLSQGAAEAFF.

As for this clonotype: Since a much larger clone is just one base distant, this may be a read error. The chain uses TRBV4-3 and TRBJ2-3; D is ambiguous. This CDR3 comprises 15 residues. Germline V CDR1 and CDR2: LGHNA, YSLEER. The CDR3 DNA follows: TGCGCCAGCAGCCAAGATGCCACCAGTACAGATAAGCAGTATTTT. Translated, it gives CASSQDATSTDKQYF.

This clonotype was observed a few times. The rearrangement uses TRBV5-4 and TRBJ1-1; D uncertain. V lost 6 bases and J lost 1, with 13 bases in between. From germline, CDR1 is SGHNT and CDR2 YYREEE (reference sequence). The CDR3 covers 14 residues. CDR3 amino acids: CASMVGLGNTEAFF. The CDR3 DNA reads TGTGCCAGCATGGTGGGTCTGGGGAACACTGAAGCTTTCTTT.

Worth noting for this clonotype: No conserved phenylalanine or tryptophan ends this CDR3, so it is likely a read error. The rearrangement links TRBV6-6 to TRBJ2-1; perhaps TRBD2 as D (5 bases). The germline CDR1 and CDR2 sequences are MNHNY and SVGAGI (reference sequence). The CDR3 sequence is 14 residues long. V lost 5 bases, J lost 8 bases, and 16 bases lay in between. The CDR3 bases are TGTGCCAGCAGTGCAAGAAGCGGTGCCGATGAGCAGTTCCTC. This codes for CASSARSGADEQFL.

At least ten counts were recorded for this clonotype. The V and J genes are TRBV6-6 and TRBJ2-7; D remains unclear. Germline V lookup: CDR1 MNHNY, CDR2 SVGAGI (reference sequence). V lost 6 bases, J lost 0 bases, and 12 bases lay in between. CDR3 length: 14 residues. The CDR3 loop is CASSQPGNSYEQYF. Written as DNA, the CDR3 is TGTGCCAGCAGCCAACCCGGCAACTCCTACGAGCAGTACTTC.

The V gene is TRBV29-1, the J gene TRBJ2-1; TRBD1 is a possible D gene (6 bases). Deletions cut 3 bases from V and 9 bases from J, with 12 bases between. The CDR3 is 12 residues long. Germline V gene data show CDR1 as SQVTM and CDR2 as ANQGSEA. CDR3 protein: CSVESGATEQFF. The CDR3 DNA sequence: TGCAGCGTTGAGTCAGGGGCTACTGAGCAGTTCTTC.

This clonotype was seen many times. The rearrangement joins TRBV10-3 to TRBJ2-1; the D gene is possibly TRBD2 (6 bases). The CDR3 length is 18 residues. Deletions cut 2 bases from V and 4 bases from J, with 21 bases between. From germline, CDR1 is ENHRY and CDR2 SYGVKD. CDR3 sequence reads: CAISEKTGGDSTYNEQFF. CDR3 nucleotide sequence: TGTGCCATCAGTGAGAAAACCGGAGGGGACTCGACGTACAATGAGCAGTTCTTC.

As for this clonotype: The CDR3 ends on some other residue instead of the conserved phenylalanine or tryptophan, so this is likely a read error. The chain carries TRBV10-3 and TRBJ1-5; TRBD1 matches at 8 bases. This CDR3 comprises 14 residues. The germline V gene encodes CDR1 ENHRY and CDR2 SYGVKD. CDR3 amino acids: CASSAGTGTWPQHS. For the CDR3, the DNA is TGTGCCAGCAGTGCCGGGACAGGCACATGGCCCCAGCATTCT.

This sequence joins TRBV11-1 and TRBJ2-1; D gene ambiguous. V was shortened by 7 bases and J by 5 bases, with 12 bases between the two germline ends. Per germline, CDR1 SGHAT and CDR2 FQDESV (reference sequence). This CDR3 is 13 amino acids long. The CDR3 nucleotides read TGTGCCAGCAACTCTGGCGGAAACAATGAGCAGTTCTTC. This encodes CASNSGGNNEQFF.

In regard to this clonotype: Just one base apart from a much larger clone, this may be a read error. The chain combines TRBV4-1 with TRBJ2-2; no reliable D call. The V end lost 2 bases, the J end lost 6 bases, and 19 bases lay between the germline ends. The CDR3 contains 17 residues. Germline CDR1 is MGHRA and CDR2 is YSYEKL. For the CDR3, the DNA is TGCGCCAGCAGCCAAAAACTGGGATACAGATCAGCCGGGGAGCTGTTTTTT. Translating it yields CASSQKLGYRSAGELFF.

The genes are TRBV11-2 and TRBJ1-6; D ambiguous. Per the germline V gene, CDR1 is SGHAT and CDR2 is FQNNGV. CDR3 length: 13 residues. V was trimmed by 3 bases and J by 8 bases, leaving 8 bases between them. The CDR3 DNA follows: TGTGCCAGCAGCTTGGAGGTCGATTCACCCCTCCACTTT. Its protein product is CASSLEVDSPLHF.

In this sample, this clonotype turned up once. The chain combines TRBV2 with TRBJ2-5; unclear D gene. The CDR3 runs to 13 residues. CDR1 SNHLY and CDR2 FYNNEI come from the germline V gene. The V end lost 3 bases, the J end lost 4 bases, and 9 bases lay between the germline ends. CDR3 amino acids: CASSDATIETQYF. The CDR3 DNA is TGTGCCAGCAGTGACGCGACAATAGAGACCCAGTACTTC.

As for this clonotype: This may come from a read error, since a much larger clone is one base off. The V gene is TRBV5-5, the J gene TRBJ1-2, with D unclear. In germline, CDR1 is SGHKS, CDR2 YYEKEE (reference sequence). This CDR3 contains 14 residues. CDR3 nucleotide sequence: TGTTCCAGCAGCTTTGTTCGGGGAAACTATGGCTACACCTTC. Its protein product is CSSSFVRGNYGYTF.